This T cell receptor beta chain was recovered during a study of CD8+CD57+ T cells in acquired aplastic anemia. Overall study context: Each DNA sample taken from sorted CD4+ and CD8+ cells came to about 3.2 ug on average.

TCR beta VDJ and CDR3 profiling used genomic DNA as template. Each CDR3 protein gets one entry after TCRdb re-called the reads with MiXCR. The profile shows about 220,000 distinct CDR3 sequences, almost 35% of them singletons. Germline V gene sequence: CDR1 LNHDA, CDR2 SQIVND (reference sequence). V lost 7 bases and J lost 6; bases outside the gene matches: 8. The CDR3 runs 13 residues. The clonotype originates from a human donor in good health, serving as a control. The chain uses TRBV19 and TRBJ2-7; 8 bases are a match to TRBD2. Specimen: sorted CD4+, CD8+, or CD8+CD57+ T cells (not recorded which) from PBMCs. CDR3 loop: CASNPGGRSEQYF. CDR3 DNA sequence: TGTGCCAGTAACCCGGGAGGGCGCTCCGAGCAGTACTTC.